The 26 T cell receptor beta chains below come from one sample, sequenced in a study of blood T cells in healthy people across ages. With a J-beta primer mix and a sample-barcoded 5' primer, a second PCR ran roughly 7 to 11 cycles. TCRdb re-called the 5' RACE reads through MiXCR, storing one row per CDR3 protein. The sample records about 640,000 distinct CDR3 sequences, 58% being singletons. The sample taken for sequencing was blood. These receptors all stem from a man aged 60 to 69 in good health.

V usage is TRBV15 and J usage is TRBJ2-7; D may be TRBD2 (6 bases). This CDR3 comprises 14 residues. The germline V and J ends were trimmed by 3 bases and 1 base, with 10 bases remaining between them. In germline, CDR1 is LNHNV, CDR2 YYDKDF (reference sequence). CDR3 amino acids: CATSRAAGSYEQYF. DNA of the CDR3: TGTGCCACCAGCAGGGCGGCGGGATCCTACGAGCAGTACTTC.

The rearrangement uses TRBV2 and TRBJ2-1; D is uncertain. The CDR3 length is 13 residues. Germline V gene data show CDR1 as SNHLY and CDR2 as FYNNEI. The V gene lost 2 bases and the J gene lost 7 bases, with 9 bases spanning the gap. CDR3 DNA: TGTGCCAGCAGTGAATTTTGGCTAAATGAGCAGTTCTTC. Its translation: CASSEFWLNEQFF.

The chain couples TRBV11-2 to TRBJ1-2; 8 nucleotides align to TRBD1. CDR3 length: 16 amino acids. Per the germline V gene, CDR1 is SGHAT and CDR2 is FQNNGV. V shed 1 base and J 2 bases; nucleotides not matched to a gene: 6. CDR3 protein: CASSLGGTGSNYGYTF. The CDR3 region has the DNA TGTGCCAGCAGCTTAGGAGGGACAGGATCAAACTATGGCTACACCTTC.

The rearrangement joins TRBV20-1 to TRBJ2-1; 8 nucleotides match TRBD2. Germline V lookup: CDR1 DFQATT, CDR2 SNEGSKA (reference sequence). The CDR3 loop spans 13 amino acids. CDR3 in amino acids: CNAPPPGGNEQFF. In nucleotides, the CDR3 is TGCAATGCCCCACCGCCGGGGGGGAATGAGCAGTTCTTC.

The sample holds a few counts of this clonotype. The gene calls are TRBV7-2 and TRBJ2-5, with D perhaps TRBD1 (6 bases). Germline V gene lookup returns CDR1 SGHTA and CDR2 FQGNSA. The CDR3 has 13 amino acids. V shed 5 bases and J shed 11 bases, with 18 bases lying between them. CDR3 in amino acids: CASSPTGFGEQYF. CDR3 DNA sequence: TGTGCCAGCAGCCCTACAGGGTTTGGAGAGCAGTACTTC.

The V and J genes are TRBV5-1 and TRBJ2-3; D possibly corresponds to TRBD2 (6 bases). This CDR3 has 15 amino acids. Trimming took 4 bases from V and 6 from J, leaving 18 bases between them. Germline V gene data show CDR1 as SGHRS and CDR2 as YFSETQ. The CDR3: CASSPEGREVDTQYF. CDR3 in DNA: TGCGCCAGCAGCCCGGAAGGTAGGGAGGTGGATACGCAGTATTTT.

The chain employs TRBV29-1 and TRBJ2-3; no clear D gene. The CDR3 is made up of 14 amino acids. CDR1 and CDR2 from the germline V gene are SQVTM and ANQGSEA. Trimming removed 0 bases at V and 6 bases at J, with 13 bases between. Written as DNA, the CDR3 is TGCAGCGTTGAAGATCTTTATGGAGTGGATACGCAGTATTTT. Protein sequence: CSVEDLYGVDTQYF.

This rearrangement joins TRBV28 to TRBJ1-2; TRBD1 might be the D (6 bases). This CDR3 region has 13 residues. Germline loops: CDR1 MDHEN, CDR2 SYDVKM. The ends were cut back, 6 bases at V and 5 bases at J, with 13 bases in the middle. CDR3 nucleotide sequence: TGTGCCAGCAGAACAGGGACTCCTTATGGCTACACCTTC. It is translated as CASRTGTPYGYTF.

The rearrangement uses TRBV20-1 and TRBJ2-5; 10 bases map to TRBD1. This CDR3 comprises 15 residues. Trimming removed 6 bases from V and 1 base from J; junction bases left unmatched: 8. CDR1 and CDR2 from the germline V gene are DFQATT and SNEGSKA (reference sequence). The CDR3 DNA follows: TGCAGTGCCCCCGGGACAGGGGACACCCAAGAGACCCAGTACTTC. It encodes CSAPGTGDTQETQYF.

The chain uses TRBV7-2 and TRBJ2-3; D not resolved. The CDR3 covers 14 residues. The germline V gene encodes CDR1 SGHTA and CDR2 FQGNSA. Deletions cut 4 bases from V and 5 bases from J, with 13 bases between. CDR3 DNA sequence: TGTGCCAGCAGCTCCGCCCCGATGAGAGATACGCAGTATTTT. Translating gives CASSSAPMRDTQYF. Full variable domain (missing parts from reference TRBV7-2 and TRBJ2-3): GAGVSQSPSNKVTEKGKDVELRCDPISGHTALYWYRQSLGQGLEFLIYFQGNSAPDKSGLPSDRFSAERTGGSVSTLTIQRTQQEDSAVYLCASSSAPMRDTQYFGPGTRLTVL.

CDR3 sequence (DNA): TGTGCCAGCAGCTCCGAGCACAGGGGGTACAATGAGCAGTTCTTC. Amino acids: CASSSEHRGYNEQFF. The gene calls are TRBV5-4 and TRBJ2-1; the match to TRBD1 covers 8 bases. Germline V lookup: CDR1 SGHNT, CDR2 YYREEE (reference sequence). There are 15 residues in the CDR3. The V gene end was trimmed by 3 bases and the J gene end by 4 bases; junction bases not matched to a gene: 6.

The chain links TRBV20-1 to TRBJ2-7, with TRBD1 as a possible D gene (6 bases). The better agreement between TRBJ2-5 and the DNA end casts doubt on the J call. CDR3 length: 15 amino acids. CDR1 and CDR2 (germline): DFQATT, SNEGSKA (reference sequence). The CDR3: CSAREGTTEGETQYF. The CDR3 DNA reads TGCAGTGCTAGAGAGGGGACAACTGAGGGAGAGACCCAGTACTTC.

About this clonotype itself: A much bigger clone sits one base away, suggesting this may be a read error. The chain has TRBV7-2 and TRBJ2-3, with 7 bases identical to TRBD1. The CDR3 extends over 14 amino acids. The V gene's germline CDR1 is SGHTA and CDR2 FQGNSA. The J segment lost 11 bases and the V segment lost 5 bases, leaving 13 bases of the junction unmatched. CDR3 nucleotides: TGTGCCAGCAGCGTCACAGGGGATCGGAGTAGGCAGTATTTT. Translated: CASSVTGDRSRQYF.

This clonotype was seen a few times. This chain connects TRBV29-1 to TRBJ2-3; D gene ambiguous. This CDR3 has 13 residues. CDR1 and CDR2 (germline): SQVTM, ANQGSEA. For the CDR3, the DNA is TGCGCAGCACCCAAGACCCTCACAGATACGCAGTATTTT. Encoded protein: CAAPKTLTDTQYF.

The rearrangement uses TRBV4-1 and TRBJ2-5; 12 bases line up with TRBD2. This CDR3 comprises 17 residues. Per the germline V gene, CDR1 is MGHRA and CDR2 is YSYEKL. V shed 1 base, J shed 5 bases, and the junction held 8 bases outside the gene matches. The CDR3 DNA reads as TGCGCCAGCAGCCAAGCTCCGGTTCTAGCGGGAGGGGAGACCCAGTACTTC. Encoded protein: CASSQAPVLAGGETQYF.

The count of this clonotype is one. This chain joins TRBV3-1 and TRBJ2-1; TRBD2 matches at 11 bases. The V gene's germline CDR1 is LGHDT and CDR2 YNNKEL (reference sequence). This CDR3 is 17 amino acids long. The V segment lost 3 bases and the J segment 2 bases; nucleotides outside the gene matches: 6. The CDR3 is CASSQTSGVMTYNEQFF. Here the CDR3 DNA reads TGTGCCAGCAGCCAGACTAGCGGGGTTATGACCTACAATGAGCAGTTCTTC.

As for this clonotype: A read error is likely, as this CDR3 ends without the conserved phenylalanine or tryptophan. CDR3 in DNA: TGTGCCAGCGGCTTCAACACCGGGGAGCTGTTTTCT. It yields the protein CASGFNTGELFS. The chain carries TRBV11-2 and TRBJ2-2; no firm D call. Per the germline V gene, CDR1 is SGHAT and CDR2 is FQNNGV. The CDR3 has 12 amino acids.

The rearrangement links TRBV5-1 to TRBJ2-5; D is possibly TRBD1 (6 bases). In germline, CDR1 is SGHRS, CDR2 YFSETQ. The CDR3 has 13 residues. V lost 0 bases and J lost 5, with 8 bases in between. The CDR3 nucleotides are TGCGCCAGCAGCTTGGAGGGGGATGAGACCCAGTACTTC. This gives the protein CASSLEGDETQYF.

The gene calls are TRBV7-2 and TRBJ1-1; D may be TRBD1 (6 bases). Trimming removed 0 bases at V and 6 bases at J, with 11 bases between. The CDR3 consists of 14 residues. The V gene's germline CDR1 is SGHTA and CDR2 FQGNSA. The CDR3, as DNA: TGTGCCAGCAGCTTAGCCGCGACAGGACCTGAAGCTTTCTTT. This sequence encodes CASSLAATGPEAFF.

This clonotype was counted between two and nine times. The CDR3 is CASSYRPGGSGETQYF. The CDR3 DNA reads TGTGCCAGCAGTTACCGGCCCGGGGGTTCTGGTGAGACCCAGTACTTC. The rearrangement joins TRBV6-6 to TRBJ2-5; D is perhaps TRBD2 (6 bases). The CDR3 loop spans 16 amino acids. V was clipped by 2 bases and J by 5 bases, with 18 bases between them. Germline CDR1 reads MNHNY; CDR2 reads SVGAGI (reference sequence).

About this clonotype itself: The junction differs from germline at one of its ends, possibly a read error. The CDR3 region is CATVRQNYGHTF. The CDR3 nucleotides read TGTGCCACCGTCAGACAGAACTATGGCCACACCTTC. The V and J genes are TRBV6-6 and TRBJ1-2; a weak D match, TRBD1 (5 bases). CDR3 length equals 12 residues. The germline CDR1 and CDR2 sequences are MNHNY and SVGAGI (reference sequence).

The DNA of the CDR3 is TGTGCCAGCAGTGAAGCGATCGGCGCATCCACCGGGGAGCTGTTTTTT. As protein: CASSEAIGASTGELFF. The chain joins TRBV2 to TRBJ2-2; D is undetermined. The CDR3 contains 16 residues. CDR1 is SNHLY and CDR2 is FYNNEI in the germline V gene. Trimming stripped 0 bases from V and 4 bases from J, with 12 bases between.

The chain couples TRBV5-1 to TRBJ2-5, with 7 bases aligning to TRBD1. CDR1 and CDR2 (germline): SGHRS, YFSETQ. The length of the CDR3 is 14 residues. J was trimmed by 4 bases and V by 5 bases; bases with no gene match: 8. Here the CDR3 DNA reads TGCGCCAGCAGGTCTCAGGGGGTAACAGAGACCCAGTACTTC. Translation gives CASRSQGVTETQYF.

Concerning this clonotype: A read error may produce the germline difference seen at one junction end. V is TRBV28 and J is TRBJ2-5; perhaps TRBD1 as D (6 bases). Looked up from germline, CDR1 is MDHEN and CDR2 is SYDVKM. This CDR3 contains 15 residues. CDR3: CASSSASGGSETQYF. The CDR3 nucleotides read TGTGCCAGCAGTTCCGCCTCTGGGGGCTCAGAGACCCAGTACTTT. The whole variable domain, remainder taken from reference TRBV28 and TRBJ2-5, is DVKVTQSSRYLVKRTGEKVFLECVQDMDHENMFWYRQDPGLGLRLIYFSYDVKMKEKGDIPEGYSVSREKKERFSLILESASTNQTSMYLCASSSASGGSETQYFGPGTRLLVL.

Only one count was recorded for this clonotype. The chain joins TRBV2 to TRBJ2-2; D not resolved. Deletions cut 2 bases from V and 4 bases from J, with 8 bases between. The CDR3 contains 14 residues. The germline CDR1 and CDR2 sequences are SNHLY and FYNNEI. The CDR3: CASSERSSTGELFF. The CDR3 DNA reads TGTGCCAGCAGTGAAAGATCGAGCACCGGGGAGCTGTTTTTT.

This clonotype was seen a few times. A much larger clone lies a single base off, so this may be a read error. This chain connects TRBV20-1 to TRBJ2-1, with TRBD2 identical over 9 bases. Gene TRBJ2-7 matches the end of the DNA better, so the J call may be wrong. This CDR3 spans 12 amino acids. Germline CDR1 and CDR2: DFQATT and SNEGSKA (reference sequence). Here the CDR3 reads CSTTSGYNEQYF. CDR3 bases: TGCAGTACGACTAGCGGATACAATGAGCAGTACTTC.